This T cell receptor beta chain came from a study of shared clonotypes between healthy human individuals. Whole-study findings and limits: A handful of donors showed sharing of about 4.6% of naive CD4 clonotypes. Relative to their counterparts shared across all four donors, non-shared clonotypes exhibited diminished generation probabilities.

Germline CDR1 and CDR2: SNHLY and FYNNEI. The V gene lost 8 bases and the J gene lost 5 bases, with 15 bases spanning the gap. CDR3 length: 14 amino acids. Assay used: immunoSEQ multiplex PCR; TCRdb lists only in-frame clones, some missing. The sample contains 1.6 million or so clones, 98% of which appear only once. This clone was recorded only once. What it binds is unknown. The chain links TRBV2 to TRBJ2-2; perhaps TRBD2 as D (6 bases). The source of this sequence is a man aged 25 to 40 in good health. Sequencing input: naive CD4+ T cells sorted from blood. Subset indicated: CD45RA+ positively selected. DNA for the CDR3: TGTGCCAGCCTCGGGGGAGGCGGGACCGGGGAGCTGTTTTTT. Residues: CASLGGGGTGELFF.